These 11 T cell receptor beta chains were all obtained from the same sample, sequenced in a study of Graves' ophthalmopathy and Graves' hyperthyroidism. RNA transcripts were the template, and TCR beta CDR3 regions were amplified from them. An initial RT-PCR round employing HTBI primers preceded a second-round multiplex PCR. Each CDR3 protein gets one entry after TCRdb re-called the multiplex PCR reads with MiXCR. The table includes approximately 380,000 distinct CDR3 sequences, 21% detected once. The sequencing input was peripheral blood. All receptors come from a young woman with stable Graves' hyperthyroidism.

This clonotype was found many times. V and J are TRBV6-1 and TRBJ1-1, with 8 bases that match TRBD1. CDR1 and CDR2 from the germline V gene are MNHNS and SASEGT. The CDR3 is 14 residues long. The ends lost 7 bases at V and 4 bases at J; junction bases unmatched: 8. The CDR3 nucleotides are TGTGCCAGCACCTCAGGGGGCGCGGGCACTGAAGCTTTCTTT. Its protein is CASTSGGAGTEAFF.

At least ten counts were recorded for this clonotype. The rearrangement links TRBV5-1 to TRBJ1-2; no firm D call. Deletions cut 3 bases from V and 1 base from J, with 10 bases between. This CDR3 contains 14 residues. Germline loops: CDR1 SGHRS, CDR2 YFSETQ. CDR3 nucleotides: TGCGCCAGCAGCTCGGGTCTTGGTAACTATGGCTACACCTTC. Encoded protein: CASSSGLGNYGYTF.

About this clonotype: A much larger clone is a single base away; this may be a read error. The chain joins TRBV7-2 to TRBJ2-7, with D possibly matching TRBD1 (5 bases). The germline gives CDR1 SGHTA, CDR2 FQGNSA. V lost 5 bases and J lost 7, with 12 bases in between. The CDR3 runs to 12 residues. CDR3 loop: CASSNSGWEQYF. In nucleotides, the CDR3 is TGTGCCAGCAGCAACTCAGGGTGGGAGCAGTACTTC.

This clonotype came up many times. The chain is built from TRBV20-1 and TRBJ1-1; D perhaps matches TRBD1 (5 bases). V was clipped by 0 bases and J by 5 bases, with 16 bases between them. CDR1 and CDR2 (germline): DFQATT, SNEGSKA (reference sequence). The CDR3 sequence is 15 residues long. In DNA, the CDR3 is TGCAGTGCTAGAGAACGTGTTTTAGGGGCGACTGAAGCTTTCTTT. It encodes CSARERVLGATEAFF.

This clonotype has a count of ten or more. The J gene is TRBJ2-3, the V gene TRBV12-3 or TRBV12-4; weak D call: TRBD2 (6 bases). Deletions cut 6 bases from V and 1 base from J, with 11 bases between. This CDR3 spans 14 amino acids. The CDR3 here is CASSPSGGTDTQYF. The CDR3 DNA is TGTGCCAGCAGCCCGTCGGGGGGCACAGATACGCAGTATTTT.

This clonotype showed up many times. The J gene is TRBJ2-2, the V gene TRBV6-5; no definite D call. The CDR3 has 14 amino acids. Between the trimmed V and J ends, which lost 8 bases and 5 bases, there was a span of 15 bases. Per germline, CDR1 MNHEY and CDR2 SVGAGI. The CDR3 sequence: CASGNGEPTGELFF. Written as DNA, the CDR3 is TGTGCCAGCGGTAACGGTGAACCAACCGGGGAGCTGTTTTTT.

At least ten counts were recorded for this clonotype. The chain uses TRBV28 and TRBJ2-7; no reliable D call. V lost 2 bases to trimming and J lost 3 bases, with 11 bases between them. Germline V gene data show CDR1 as MDHEN and CDR2 as SYDVKM. CDR3 length: 14 residues. The CDR3 DNA reads TGTGCCAGCAGTTTAAACTGGAGAAGCTACGAGCAGTACTTC. This encodes CASSLNWRSYEQYF.

Many counts were recorded for this clonotype. This chain links TRBV6-5 with TRBJ1-1; unclear D gene. Trimming removed 1 base at V and 5 bases at J, with 14 bases between. The germline gives CDR1 MNHEY, CDR2 SVGAGI. The CDR3 is 15 residues long. In nucleotides, the CDR3 is TGTGCCAGCAGTTACTGGGGTAGTGAGGAAACTGAAGCTTTCTTT. Protein product: CASSYWGSEETEAFF.

This clonotype was seen at least ten times. The chain couples TRBV6-2 or TRBV6-3 to TRBJ1-5; tentative D call: TRBD1 (5 bases). Deletions cut 0 bases from V and 6 bases from J, with 9 bases between. The CDR3 has 14 amino acids. Germline V CDR1 and CDR2: MNHEY, SVGEGT. For the CDR3, the DNA is TGTGCCAGCAGTTACTCCAGTGGGGGTCAGCCCCAGCATTTT. Its protein is CASSYSSGGQPQHF.

V gene TRBV6-1 combines with J gene TRBJ1-1, with D perhaps TRBD1 (6 bases). The germline V gene encodes CDR1 MNHNS and CDR2 SASEGT. V lost 6 bases, J lost 0 bases, and 11 bases lay in between. The CDR3 contains 14 residues. CDR3 in DNA: TGTGCCAGCAGCAATCAGGGGTTGAACACTGAAGCTTTCTTT. Its translation is CASSNQGLNTEAFF.

This clonotype was picked up many times. The chain recombines TRBV27 with TRBJ1-2; D not resolved. The V and J ends lost 6 bases and 4 bases respectively, with 9 bases between them. The CDR3 consists of 12 residues. Germline assignment: CDR1 MNHEY and CDR2 SMNVEV (reference sequence). Written as DNA, the CDR3 is TGTGCCAGCAGGGGCAGGCTCTATGGCTACACCTTC. The encoded protein is CASRGRLYGYTF.